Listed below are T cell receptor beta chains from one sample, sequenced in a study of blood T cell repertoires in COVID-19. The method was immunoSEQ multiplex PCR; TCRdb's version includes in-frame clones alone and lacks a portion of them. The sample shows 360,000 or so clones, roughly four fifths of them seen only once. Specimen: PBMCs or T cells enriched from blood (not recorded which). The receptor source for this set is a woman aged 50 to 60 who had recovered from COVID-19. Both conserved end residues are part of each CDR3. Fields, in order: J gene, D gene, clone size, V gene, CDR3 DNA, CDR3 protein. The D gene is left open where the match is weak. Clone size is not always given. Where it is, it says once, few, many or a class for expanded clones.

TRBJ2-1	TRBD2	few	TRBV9	TGTGCCAGCAGCCCCTGGGGTAGCGGGAGGGAGACCTACAATGAGCAGTTCTTC	CASSPWGSGRETYNEQFF
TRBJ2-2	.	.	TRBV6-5	TGTGCCAGCACAGCCGGGACTCTAAACACCGGGGAGCTGTTTTTT	CASTAGTLNTGELFF
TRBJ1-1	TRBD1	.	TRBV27	TGTGCCAGCAGTACGGGACAGCGGAACACTGAAGCTTTCTTT	CASSTGQRNTEAFF
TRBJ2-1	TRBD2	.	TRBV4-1	TGCGCCAGCAGCCAAGATAGCGGGAGAAACGGCGATGAGCAGTTCTTC	CASSQDSGRNGDEQFF
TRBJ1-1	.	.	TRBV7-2	TGTGCCAGCAGCTTAAGACGGGAGTCGGATACTGAAGCTTTCTTT	CASSLRRESDTEAFF
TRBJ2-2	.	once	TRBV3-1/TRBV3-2	TGTGCCAGCAGCCTTACAGGGATCGGGGAGCTGTTTTTT	CASSLTGIGELFF
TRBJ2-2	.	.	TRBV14	TGTGCCAGCAGCCAATCTCAACACGGGGAGCTGTTTTTT	CASSQSQHGELFF
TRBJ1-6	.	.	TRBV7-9	TGTGCCAGCAGCTCGGACGACAGCCCAGGATCGCCCCTCCACTTT	CASSSDDSPGSPLHF
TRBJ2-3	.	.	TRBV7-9	TGTGCCAGCAGCTTAGTGGTGAGAGGCACAGATACGCAGTATTTT	CASSLVVRGTDTQYF
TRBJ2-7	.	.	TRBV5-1	TGCGCCAGCAGCCCAGCGGGCCCCTCCTACGAGCAGTACTTC	CASSPAGPSYEQYF
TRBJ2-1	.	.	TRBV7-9	TGTGCCAGCAGCTTAGTGAGGGGGTCCTACAATGAGCAGTTCTTC	CASSLVRGSYNEQFF
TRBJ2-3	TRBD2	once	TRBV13	TGTGCCAGCAGCTCTTGGACTAGCGGGCCGTGGTCTGGCACAGATACGCAGTATTTT	CASSSWTSGPWSGTDTQYF
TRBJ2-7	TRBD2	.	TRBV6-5	TGTGCCAGCAGTTACTCCAGCGGGAGGCAATCCTACGAGCAGTACTTC	CASSYSSGRQSYEQYF
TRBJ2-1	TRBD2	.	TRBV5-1	TGCGCCAGCAGCCCGGGACTAGCGGGACTTTACAATGAGCAGTTCTTC	CASSPGLAGLYNEQFF
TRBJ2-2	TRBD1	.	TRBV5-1	TGCGCCAGCAGCCGGTCTGCGAGGACAGGGGTCACCGGGGAGCTGTTTTTT	CASSRSARTGVTGELFF
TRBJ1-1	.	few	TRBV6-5	TGTGCCAGCAGTTACAATGGGGCCGATAACACTGAAGCTTTCTTT	CASSYNGADNTEAFF
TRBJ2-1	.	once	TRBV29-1	TGCAGCGTTGAAAGGGTTGGGGGGACGAATGAGCAGTTCTTC	CSVERVGGTNEQFF
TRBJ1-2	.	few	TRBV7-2	TGTGCCAGCAGCTTAACCCCCACAGGGTTACATGGCTACACCTTC	CASSLTPTGLHGYTF
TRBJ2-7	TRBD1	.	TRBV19	TGTGCCAGTAGTTCCTCCGGGACAGGGGGGAACGAGCAGTACTTC	CASSSSGTGGNEQYF
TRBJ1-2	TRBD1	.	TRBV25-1	TGTGCCAGCAGACCCTCCCGGGACAGGGTCGGCAACTATGGCTACACCTTC	CASRPSRDRVGNYGYTF
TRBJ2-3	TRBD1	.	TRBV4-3	TGCGCCAGCAGCCAAGGACAGGGGGCCGCAGATACGCAGTATTTT	CASSQGQGAADTQYF
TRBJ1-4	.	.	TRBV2	TGTGCCAGCACCATGGGGGCAGCAACTAATGAAAAACTGTTTTTT	CASTMGAATNEKLFF
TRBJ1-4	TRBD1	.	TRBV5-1	TGCGCCAGCAGCTTGGCGGGACAGCCTAATGAAAAACTGTTTTTT	CASSLAGQPNEKLFF
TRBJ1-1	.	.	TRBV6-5	TGTGCCAGCAGGCCCAGACCGGGTGTGAACACTGAAGCTTTCTTT	CASRPRPGVNTEAFF
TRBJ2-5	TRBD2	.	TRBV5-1	TGCGCCAGTGGTTCGGGGACTAGCGGGTTCGAGACCCAGTACTTC	CASGSGTSGFETQYF
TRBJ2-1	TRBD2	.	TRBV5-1	TGCGCCAGCAGCTTAGGACTAGCGGGGTACAATGAGCAGTTCTTC	CASSLGLAGYNEQFF
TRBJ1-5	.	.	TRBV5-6	TGTGCCAGCAGCACAGGCGCGGGGGCGAAGGTTAAGTATCAGCCCCAGCATTTT	CASSTGAGAKVKYQPQHF
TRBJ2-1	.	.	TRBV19	TGTGCCAGTACAGCACGGGTCCTAATGGGCAATGAGCAGTTCTTC	CASTARVLMGNEQFF
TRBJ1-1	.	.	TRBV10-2	TGCGCCAGCAGTCTTGCAGGCACTGAAGCTTTCTTT	CASSLAGTEAFF
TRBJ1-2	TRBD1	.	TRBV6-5	TGTGCCAGCAGAAGACAGGGCGACTATGGCTACACCTTC	CASRRQGDYGYTF
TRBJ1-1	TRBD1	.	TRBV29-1	TGCAGCGTCCGGACAGGGGGGACTGAAGCTTTCTTT	CSVRTGGTEAFF
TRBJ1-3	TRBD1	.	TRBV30	TGTGCCTGGAGTGTGGGGACAGTGCTGTCTGGAAACACCATATATTTT	CAWSVGTVLSGNTIYF
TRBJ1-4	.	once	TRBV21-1	TGTGCCAGCAGCAAACACGGGGCGGGGACGGGGGACGAAAAACTGTTTTTT	CASSKHGAGTGDEKLFF
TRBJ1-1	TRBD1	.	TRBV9	TGTGCCAGCAGCGGACGACAGGGAGTCAGCACTGAAGCTTTCTTT	CASSGRQGVSTEAFF
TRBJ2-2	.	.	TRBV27	TGTGCCAGCAGTTTCGAGGGGAACACCGGGGAGCTGTTTTTT	CASSFEGNTGELFF
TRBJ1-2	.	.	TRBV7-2	TGTGCCAGCAGCTTAACCTCCTCGCGGAGGAGGACTAACTATGGCTACACCTTC	CASSLTSSRRRTNYGYTF
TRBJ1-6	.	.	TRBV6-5	TGTGCCAGCGGGACATCGAATAATTCACCCCTCCACTTT	CASGTSNNSPLHF
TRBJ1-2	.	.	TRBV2	TGTGCCAGCAGCCAACAGGGAATCTATGGCTACACCTTC	CASSQQGIYGYTF
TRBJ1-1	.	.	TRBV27	TGTGCCAGCCACCGGCCGGGGAACACTGAAGCTTTCTTT	CASHRPGNTEAFF
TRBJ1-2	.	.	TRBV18	TGTGCCAGCTCACCACAAACAGGGTGGGGAGATGGCTACACCTTC	CASSPQTGWGDGYTF
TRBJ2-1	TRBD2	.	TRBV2	TGTGCCAGCAGCCTCGGACTAGCAGGGTACCTTTACAATGAGCAGTTCTTC	CASSLGLAGYLYNEQFF
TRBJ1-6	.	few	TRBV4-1	TGCGCCAGCAGCCAAGAATCTGGGGCTTCCTATAATTCACCCCTCCACTTT	CASSQESGASYNSPLHF
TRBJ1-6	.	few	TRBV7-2	TGTGCCAGCAGCCAAGAAGGACAGTGGGTTTCACCCCTCCACTTT	CASSQEGQWVSPLHF
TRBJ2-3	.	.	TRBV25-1	TGTGCCAGCAGTGATTCCAGGCTTCCTTTTACGCAGTATTTT	CASSDSRLPFTQYF
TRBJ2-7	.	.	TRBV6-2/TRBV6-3	TGTGCCAGCAGCCAGACTAGTCGTTACGAGCAGTACTTC	CASSQTSRYEQYF
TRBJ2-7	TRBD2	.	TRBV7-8	TGTGCCAGCAGCTTAGTAGGGCGCGGGAGGGCTGCCTACGAGCAGTACTTC	CASSLVGRGRAAYEQYF
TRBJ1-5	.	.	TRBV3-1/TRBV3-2	TGTGCCAGCGCCAACAGAATTAGCAATCAGCCCCAGCATTTT	CASANRISNQPQHF
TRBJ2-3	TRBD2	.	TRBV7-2	TGTGCCAGCAGCTTGACTAGCGGAGTGAATACGCAGTATTTT	CASSLTSGVNTQYF
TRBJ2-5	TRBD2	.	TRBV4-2	TGTGCCAGCAGCCAAGATTTGGCGGGGGGCCTAGAGACCCAGTACTTC	CASSQDLAGGLETQYF
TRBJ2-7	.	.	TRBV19	TGTGCCAGCGACGCAGGGGCCTACGAGCAGTACTTC	CASDAGAYEQYF
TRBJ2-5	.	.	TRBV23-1	TGCGCCAGCAGTCGATCCCCGCACGAGTATCTGAGAGAGACCCAGTACTTC	CASSRSPHEYLRETQYF
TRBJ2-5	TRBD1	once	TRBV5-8	TGTGCCAGCAGCTTGGGAGGGGGCGCCGAGACCCAGTACTTC	CASSLGGGAETQYF
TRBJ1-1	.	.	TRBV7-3	TGTGCCAGCAGCCCAGAGTTTGGGGGCCCTGAAGCTTTCTTT	CASSPEFGGPEAFF
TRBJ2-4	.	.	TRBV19	TGTGCCAGTAGCTTGGACAGCCGAGCCAAAAACATTCAGTACTTC	CASSLDSRAKNIQYF